A selection of T cell receptor beta chains follows, all from one sample in a study of blood T cell repertoires in COVID-19. Sequencing was performed with immunoSEQ multiplex PCR; in TCRdb, only in-frame clones are kept and a portion is missing. The sample includes more than 90,000 clones, about 81% seen only once; the top ten take approximately 7.9%. Sequenced sample: peripheral blood. Receptors were obtained from a man in his sixties or seventies with acute or convalescent COVID-19. Both conserved end residues are part of each CDR3. The order of the fields is D gene, clone size, J gene, CDR3 length, V gene, CDR3 protein, CDR3 DNA. A D gene is named only where the DNA matches it firmly. Clone size is given for some rows only: seen once, a few or many times, or a class if the clone is expanded.

D: TRBD1
size: .
J: TRBJ1-1
length: 16
V: TRBV7-3
CDR3: CASSLGTGGRVTEAFF
DNA: TGTGCCAGCAGCCTTGGGACAGGGGGCCGGGTCACTGAAGCTTTCTTT

D: TRBD1
size: .
J: TRBJ1-1
length: 15
V: TRBV27
CDR3: CASRLRADRAVEAFF
DNA: TGTGCCAGCCGCTTAAGGGCCGACAGGGCTGTAGAAGCTTTCTTT

D: .
size: .
J: TRBJ1-1
length: 14
V: TRBV29-1
CDR3: CSAVGALGNTEAFF
DNA: TGCAGCGCCGTAGGGGCGCTCGGTAACACTGAAGCTTTCTTT

D: .
size: .
J: TRBJ1-2
length: 13
V: TRBV28
CDR3: CASSTESNYGYTF
DNA: TGTGCCAGCAGTACAGAATCTAACTATGGCTACACCTTC

D: TRBD1
size: .
J: TRBJ2-2
length: 21
V: TRBV12-5
CDR3: CASGLGTGGFRFPANTGELFF
DNA: TGTGCTAGTGGTTTGGGTACAGGGGGCTTTAGATTCCCCGCGAACACCGGGGAGCTGTTTTTT

D: .
size: .
J: TRBJ2-7
length: 12
V: TRBV5-3
CDR3: CARSSPRTEQYF
DNA: TGTGCCAGAAGCTCTCCCCGGACAGAACAGTACTTC

D: .
size: .
J: TRBJ1-4
length: 13
V: TRBV7-8
CDR3: CASSLGRVEKLFF
DNA: TGTGCCAGCAGCTTAGGCAGGGTGGAAAAACTGTTTTTT

D: .
size: once
J: TRBJ1-2
length: 14
V: TRBV28
CDR3: CASSWGVKHDGYTF
DNA: TGTGCCAGCAGCTGGGGAGTAAAGCATGATGGCTACACCTTC

D: .
size: .
J: TRBJ2-7
length: 19
V: TRBV5-6
CDR3: CASSLSQTPLIRGVYEQYF
DNA: TGTGCCAGCAGCCTATCTCAAACCCCCTTAATCAGGGGGGTATACGAGCAGTACTTC

D: TRBD2
size: .
J: TRBJ2-3
length: 16
V: TRBV5-1
CDR3: CASSLAASGRTDTQYF
DNA: TGCGCCAGCAGCTTGGCAGCTAGCGGGAGAACAGATACGCAGTATTTT

D: .
size: .
J: TRBJ1-1
length: 13
V: TRBV3-1/TRBV3-2
CDR3: CASSQFMNTEAFF
DNA: TGTGCCAGCAGCCAGTTCATGAACACTGAAGCTTTCTTT

D: .
size: .
J: TRBJ2-5
length: 12
V: TRBV18
CDR3: CASSPEGETQYF
DNA: TGTGCCAGCTCACCGGAGGGAGAGACCCAGTACTTC

D: .
size: .
J: TRBJ2-7
length: 13
V: TRBV28
CDR3: CASTWTASYEQYF
DNA: TGTGCCAGCACCTGGACAGCCTCCTACGAGCAGTACTTC

D: .
size: .
J: TRBJ2-7
length: 16
V: TRBV28
CDR3: CASYSSGTGQLYEQYF
DNA: TGTGCCAGCTATTCCAGTGGGACGGGACAACTCTACGAGCAGTACTTC

D: .
size: .
J: TRBJ1-3
length: 14
V: TRBV9
CDR3: CASSATGSGNTIYF
DNA: TGTGCCAGCAGCGCGACGGGCTCTGGAAACACCATATATTTT

D: .
size: .
J: TRBJ2-1
length: 15
V: TRBV6-5
CDR3: CASLDTGLGGNEQFF
DNA: TGTGCCAGCCTCGATACGGGACTTGGGGGAAATGAGCAGTTCTTC

D: .
size: once
J: TRBJ1-6
length: 15
V: TRBV6-5
CDR3: CASRPNTGNNSPLHF
DNA: TGTGCCAGCAGGCCTAATACAGGGAATAATTCACCCCTCCACTTT

D: .
size: .
J: TRBJ1-3
length: 16
V: TRBV4-1
CDR3: CASSQVGDTRRSTIYF
DNA: TGCGCCAGCAGCCAAGTGGGGGACACCCGTCGGAGCACCATATATTTT

D: TRBD1
size: .
J: TRBJ1-5
length: 15
V: TRBV6-1
CDR3: CASSESTGWGQPQHF
DNA: TGTGCCAGCAGTGAATCGACAGGGTGGGGCCAGCCCCAGCATTTT

D: TRBD1
size: .
J: TRBJ2-5
length: 15
V: TRBV19
CDR3: CASSKGQGFAETQYF
DNA: TGTGCCAGTAGTAAGGGACAGGGGTTTGCAGAGACCCAGTACTTC

D: TRBD2
size: .
J: TRBJ2-7
length: 17
V: TRBV5-4
CDR3: CASSIPPTSGGPGEQYF
DNA: TGTGCCAGCAGTATACCTCCGACTAGCGGGGGGCCGGGGGAGCAGTACTTC

D: TRBD1
size: .
J: TRBJ2-7
length: 15
V: TRBV5-1
CDR3: CASSWTGQGVVEQYF
DNA: TGCGCCAGCAGCTGGACAGGACAGGGGGTCGTGGAGCAGTACTTC

D: TRBD1
size: .
J: TRBJ1-5
length: 15
V: TRBV2
CDR3: CASKLPGTGNQPQHF
DNA: TGTGCCAGCAAATTACCCGGGACAGGGAATCAGCCCCAGCATTTT

D: .
size: .
J: TRBJ1-5
length: 16
V: TRBV7-8
CDR3: CASSFLGGASNQPQHF
DNA: TGTGCCAGCAGCTTCTTGGGGGGGGCGAGCAATCAGCCCCAGCATTTT

D: .
size: .
J: TRBJ2-2
length: 14
V: TRBV2
CDR3: CASSTQGNTGELFF
DNA: TGTGCCAGCAGTACACAGGGGAACACCGGGGAGCTGTTTTTT

D: .
size: .
J: TRBJ2-7
length: 14
V: TRBV7-9
CDR3: CASSLVAGVGEQYF
DNA: TGTGCCAGCAGCTTAGTCGCAGGGGTGGGTGAGCAGTACTTC

D: TRBD1
size: .
J: TRBJ2-7
length: 14
V: TRBV28
CDR3: CASVTTGQGYEQYF
DNA: TGTGCCAGCGTTACCACGGGACAGGGTTACGAGCAGTACTTC

D: .
size: few
J: TRBJ2-7
length: 12
V: TRBV5-1
CDR3: CVSQGDSYEQYF
DNA: TGCGTCAGTCAAGGGGACTCCTACGAGCAGTACTTC

D: .
size: .
J: TRBJ1-6
length: 15
V: TRBV5-1
CDR3: CASSPQGNYNSPLHF
DNA: TGCGCCAGCAGTCCACAGGGAAACTATAATTCACCCCTCCACTTT

D: .
size: .
J: TRBJ1-4
length: 15
V: TRBV6-7
CDR3: CASRNPGGTNEKLFF
DNA: TGTGCCAGCAGAAACCCGGGAGGTACTAATGAAAAACTGTTTTTT

D: .
size: .
J: TRBJ2-1
length: 13
V: TRBV3-1/TRBV3-2
CDR3: CASSQQRTNEQFF
DNA: TGTGCCAGCAGCCAACAGCGCACCAATGAGCAGTTCTTC

D: TRBD2
size: .
J: TRBJ2-1
length: 15
V: TRBV2
CDR3: CASSAGTSGANEQFF
DNA: TGTGCCAGCAGTGCCGGGACTAGCGGTGCCAATGAGCAGTTCTTC

D: .
size: once
J: TRBJ2-1
length: 11
V: TRBV9
CDR3: CASSVDQVQFF
DNA: TGTGCCAGCAGCGTAGACCAGGTGCAGTTCTTC

D: .
size: .
J: TRBJ1-5
length: 13
V: TRBV6-2/TRBV6-3
CDR3: CASSYIQNQPQHF
DNA: TGTGCCAGCAGTTACATTCAGAATCAGCCCCAGCATTTT

D: TRBD2
size: .
J: TRBJ2-7
length: 15
V: TRBV28
CDR3: CASNRMAGGSYEQYF
DNA: TGTGCCAGCAATAGAATGGCGGGAGGATCCTACGAGCAGTACTTC

D: TRBD1
size: .
J: TRBJ1-2
length: 14
V: TRBV28
CDR3: CASSLRNTGVGYTF
DNA: TGTGCCAGCAGTTTACGCAATACAGGGGTTGGCTACACCTTC

D: .
size: few
J: TRBJ1-6
length: 14
V: TRBV19
CDR3: CASSLGQHNSPLHF
DNA: TGTGCCAGTAGTCTTGGACAGCATAATTCACCCCTCCACTTT

D: .
size: .
J: TRBJ2-3
length: 13
V: TRBV2
CDR3: CASSERLTDTQYF
DNA: TGTGCCAGCAGTGAGCGGCTCACAGATACGCAGTATTTT

D: .
size: .
J: TRBJ2-4
length: 14
V: TRBV19
CDR3: CASKGDLAKNIQYF
DNA: TGTGCCAGTAAAGGTGACTTAGCCAAAAACATTCAGTACTTC

D: .
size: .
J: TRBJ2-7
length: 12
V: TRBV12-1
CDR3: CASSFHGYEQYF
DNA: TGTGCCAGCAGCTTTCACGGCTACGAGCAGTACTTC

D: TRBD2
size: .
J: TRBJ2-1
length: 12
V: TRBV10-3
CDR3: CAITGLGGEQFF
DNA: TGTGCCATCACAGGACTAGGAGGTGAGCAGTTCTTC

D: TRBD1
size: .
J: TRBJ1-1
length: 16
V: TRBV28
CDR3: CASSLRQGAMNTEAFF
DNA: TGTGCCAGCAGTTTACGACAGGGGGCGATGAACACTGAAGCTTTCTTT

D: .
size: .
J: TRBJ1-3
length: 12
V: TRBV7-8
CDR3: CASTAGGNTIYF
DNA: TGTGCCAGCACAGCAGGGGGAAACACCATATATTTT